This TCR beta chain was sequenced during a study of blood T cell repertoires in COVID-19 (dated by TCRdb to 2020 to 2022). Some background on the complete study: The collaborator samples originated in the United States, Italy and Spain and spanned the acute and convalescent phases of COVID-19. The samples were drawn from two sources: the first 160 participants of the ongoing ImmuneRACE study, and 1,000 to 1,500 subjects contributed by 6 global collaborators. Nearly every sample came with metadata listing a de-identified subject ID, COVID-19 status, age in years and sex. Where available, HLA class I and class II types were taken from metadata supplied by the sample provider and were not determined by assay-based typing. The repertoires were made available in a free public database intended to serve as a resource for research on the immune response to SARS-CoV-2. The prospective study material was composed of cDNA or gDNA derived from T cells, B-cell-depleted T cells, or PBMCs. The dataset comprised deeply sampled blood TCRbeta repertoires from subjects exposed to, actively infected with, or recovered from COVID-19. The research as a whole found: The amount of clinical and demographic metadata varied by source and participant and was provided uncurated.

Counted from cysteine to phenylalanine, this CDR3 has 12 amino acids. Only CDR3 DNA is held: 36 bases, read in frame from base 1. As encoded in the germline V gene, CDR1 is WSHSY while CDR2 is SAAADI. V is shortened by 3 bases, J by 6 bases, and the region joining them spans 6 bases. Collaborating institutions collected whole blood in K2EDTA tubes following their own protocols. Collaborator samples were shipped for TCRbeta analysis as frozen whole blood, isolated PBMCs, or DNA extracted from either sample type. This clone was counted a single time. Its antigen is currently not known. Base qualities are missing; no much larger clone stands one base away. TCRbeta CDR3 regions were amplified from genomic DNA by means of the immunoSEQ Assay, a bias-controlled multiplex PCR. In the authors' own workflow: Within the assay, amplification of reference gene primers was used to estimate how many nucleated cells each sample contained. To quantify the absolute abundance of each unique TCRbeta CDR3 rearrangement, sequence reads were collapsed and filtered. For each sample, productive Simpson clonality was calculated by taking the square root of Simpson's diversity index across productive rearrangements. TCRdb stores this immuneACCESS table with in-frame sequences only. Part of the clones is absent; in the studies checked, under half of the shortfall reflects unresolved V genes, and no reason is known for the rest. V and J calls and clone size are given by that table; D and trimming were obtained from the DNA. For this sample there are 310,000 or so clones; roughly 84% appear just once. Of the sample, 1% is held by the ten largest clones.

The sample was peripheral blood. The sequence came from a man in his forties or fifties with active or convalescent COVID-19. The chain employs TRBV10-2 and TRBJ1-5, with the D gene call left open. The CDR3 in this case is CASSDTVQPQHF. The bases read TGCGCCAGCAGTGATACGGTTCAGCCCCAGCATTTT.